A selection of T cell receptor beta chains follows, all from one sample in a study of T cells in Graves' hyperthyroidism and ophthalmopathy. TCRdb passed the multiplex PCR reads through MiXCR, listing each CDR3 protein once. In the table there are a few hundred thousand distinct CDR3 sequences, 12% to 15% of which are singletons. Sequenced material: blood. These receptors were collected from a woman aged 55 to 70 with Graves' ophthalmopathy. Both conserved end residues are part of each CDR3. A D gene is named only where the DNA matches it firmly. A row's size may be missing; if present it is once, few, many or a size class.

v_gene: TRBV6-2/TRBV6-3; d_gene: NA; j_gene: TRBJ2-7; abundance: many; CDR3nt: TGTGCCAGCAGTTATCCCCAGGATCCCTACGAGCAGTACTTC; CDR3aa: CASSYPQDPYEQYF
v_gene: TRBV20-1; d_gene: TRBD2; j_gene: TRBJ2-3; abundance: many; CDR3nt: TGCAGTGCGGCCCGGGCGGGAGGAAGAGATACGCAGTATTTT; CDR3aa: CSAARAGGRDTQYF
v_gene: TRBV5-1; d_gene: TRBD1; j_gene: TRBJ2-5; abundance: few; CDR3nt: TGCGCCAGCAGCGGCGCGTTCGGGACAGGGGTCGGAGAGACCCAGTACTTC; CDR3aa: CASSGAFGTGVGETQYF
v_gene: TRBV28; d_gene: TRBD2; j_gene: TRBJ2-5; abundance: many; CDR3nt: TGTGCCAGCAGTTTGGCCGGAGGACTAGCGGGAGGCGAGACCCAGTACTTC; CDR3aa: CASSLAGGLAGGETQYF
v_gene: TRBV24-1; d_gene: NA; j_gene: TRBJ2-5; abundance: NA; CDR3nt: TGTGCCACCAGTGATTTACAGGGGAGGGAGACCCAGTACTTC; CDR3aa: CATSDLQGRETQYF
v_gene: TRBV5-1; d_gene: NA; j_gene: TRBJ2-5; abundance: NA; CDR3nt: TGCGCCAGCAGCCGTCTTGGAGAGACCCAGTACTTC; CDR3aa: CASSRLGETQYF
v_gene: TRBV20-1; d_gene: TRBD2; j_gene: TRBJ2-7; abundance: many; CDR3nt: TGCAGTGCTAGGGGGGGACTAGCGGAGGTCTACGAGCAGTACTTC; CDR3aa: CSARGGLAEVYEQYF
v_gene: TRBV11-2; d_gene: TRBD1; j_gene: TRBJ1-1; abundance: NA; CDR3nt: TGTGCCAGCAGCTTTACCGGGACAGGGGGAGCTGAAGCTTTCTTT; CDR3aa: CASSFTGTGGAEAFF
v_gene: TRBV20-1; d_gene: NA; j_gene: TRBJ2-1; abundance: NA; CDR3nt: TGCAGTGCTAGAGATCCGAGACTAGATTACAATGAGCAGTTCTTC; CDR3aa: CSARDPRLDYNEQFF
v_gene: TRBV7-9; d_gene: TRBD1; j_gene: TRBJ1-4; abundance: many; CDR3nt: TGTGCCAGCAGTCATACTGCCGGGACAGGGGATGAAAAACTGTTTTTT; CDR3aa: CASSHTAGTGDEKLFF
v_gene: TRBV20-1; d_gene: NA; j_gene: TRBJ2-5; abundance: many; CDR3nt: TGCAGTGCCGTAGCGGGACAGGAGACCCAGTACTTC; CDR3aa: CSAVAGQETQYF
v_gene: TRBV7-9; d_gene: NA; j_gene: TRBJ2-7; abundance: NA; CDR3nt: TGTGCCAGCAGCTTAGTGGAGGCTCCCTACGAGCAGTACTTC; CDR3aa: CASSLVEAPYEQYF
v_gene: TRBV9; d_gene: TRBD2; j_gene: TRBJ2-3; abundance: NA; CDR3nt: TGTGCCAGCAGCGTAGGAGCCGGGGGGGCAGATACGCAGTATTTT; CDR3aa: CASSVGAGGADTQYF
v_gene: TRBV20-1; d_gene: NA; j_gene: TRBJ2-5; abundance: many; CDR3nt: TGCAGTGCTCCGGACTCAGCAGAGCCCCGCCCAAGCGCCCAGTACTTC; CDR3aa: CSAPDSAEPRPSAQYF
v_gene: TRBV5-6; d_gene: TRBD2; j_gene: TRBJ2-1; abundance: NA; CDR3nt: TGTGCCAGCAGCTTACCTGGACTAGCGGGAGAGGTAGTCTTC; CDR3aa: CASSLPGLAGEVVF
v_gene: TRBV15; d_gene: NA; j_gene: TRBJ2-5; abundance: few; CDR3nt: TGTGCCACCAGCAGAGCTACTTCAGAGACCCAGTACTTC; CDR3aa: CATSRATSETQYF
v_gene: TRBV20-1; d_gene: NA; j_gene: TRBJ2-6; abundance: NA; CDR3nt: TGCAGTGCCAGAGAAGGTCTTAAAACTGGGGCCAACGTCCTGACTTTC; CDR3aa: CSAREGLKTGANVLTF
v_gene: TRBV7-2; d_gene: NA; j_gene: TRBJ1-5; abundance: many; CDR3nt: TGTGCCAGCAGCCCCGAGTCTTGGAGCAATCAGCCCCAGCATTTT; CDR3aa: CASSPESWSNQPQHF
v_gene: TRBV28; d_gene: TRBD1; j_gene: TRBJ1-4; abundance: many; CDR3nt: TGTGCCAGCAGTTTATACGGGACAGGGGATGAAAAACTGTTTTTT; CDR3aa: CASSLYGTGDEKLFF
v_gene: TRBV2; d_gene: TRBD2; j_gene: TRBJ2-1; abundance: many; CDR3nt: TGTGCCAGCAGGGAGAGAGCGGGAGTTCGGAATGAGCAGTTCTTC; CDR3aa: CASRERAGVRNEQFF
v_gene: TRBV9; d_gene: NA; j_gene: TRBJ2-7; abundance: few; CDR3nt: TGTGCCAGCAGCGTAGAGCCAGCCGGCTACGAGCAGTACTTC; CDR3aa: CASSVEPAGYEQYF
v_gene: TRBV7-9; d_gene: TRBD1; j_gene: TRBJ2-1; abundance: few; CDR3nt: TGTGCCATCCCCCGGCAGGGGGCTGGCAATGAGCAGTTCTTC; CDR3aa: CAIPRQGAGNEQFF
v_gene: TRBV5-1; d_gene: TRBD2; j_gene: TRBJ2-1; abundance: many; CDR3nt: TGCGCCAGCAGCCCAGCGGGAGGGGGTTTGGATGAGCAGTTCTTC; CDR3aa: CASSPAGGGLDEQFF
v_gene: TRBV25-1; d_gene: TRBD2; j_gene: TRBJ2-1; abundance: NA; CDR3nt: TGTGCCAGCAGTCCCCGGGGGGGGACTAGCGGGGGCAATGAGCAGTTCTTC; CDR3aa: CASSPRGGTSGGNEQFF
v_gene: TRBV20-1; d_gene: TRBD2; j_gene: TRBJ2-7; abundance: NA; CDR3nt: TGCAGTGCTAGGTCACCCCTAGCGGGAGCCGACGAGCAGTACTTC; CDR3aa: CSARSPLAGADEQYF
v_gene: TRBV20-1; d_gene: NA; j_gene: TRBJ1-2; abundance: NA; CDR3nt: TGCAGTGCCCTCCCGGAGGGGCCGGGCTATGGCTACACCTTC; CDR3aa: CSALPEGPGYGYTF
v_gene: TRBV18; d_gene: TRBD1; j_gene: TRBJ1-6; abundance: few; CDR3nt: TGTGCCAGCTCACCATTGGGACAGGCGTCATCACCCCTCCACTTT; CDR3aa: CASSPLGQASSPLHF
v_gene: TRBV5-1; d_gene: NA; j_gene: TRBJ1-4; abundance: few; CDR3nt: TGCGCCAGCACCCGGGGGTCGGAAAATGAAAAACTGTTTTTT; CDR3aa: CASTRGSENEKLFF
v_gene: TRBV20-1; d_gene: NA; j_gene: TRBJ2-3; abundance: many; CDR3nt: TGCAGTGCAGAAGGCTTTACGGGATCAGATACGCAGTATTTT; CDR3aa: CSAEGFTGSDTQYF
v_gene: TRBV20-1; d_gene: TRBD2; j_gene: TRBJ2-7; abundance: many; CDR3nt: TGCAGTGCCCCGGGACTAGCGGGAGGTTTGTCCTACGAGCAGTACTTC; CDR3aa: CSAPGLAGGLSYEQYF
v_gene: TRBV7-9; d_gene: TRBD2; j_gene: TRBJ2-6; abundance: many; CDR3nt: TGTGCCAGCAGCTTGGCGGGAGCTGGGGCCAACGTCCTGACTTTC; CDR3aa: CASSLAGAGANVLTF
v_gene: TRBV9; d_gene: TRBD2; j_gene: TRBJ2-1; abundance: NA; CDR3nt: TGTGCCAGCAGCCCGGGGGGGGCAGCGAATGAGCAGTTCTTC; CDR3aa: CASSPGGAANEQFF
v_gene: TRBV5-1; d_gene: NA; j_gene: TRBJ2-3; abundance: few; CDR3nt: TGCGCCAGCCAAGCCGGGGGAGGATCAGATACGCAGTATTTT; CDR3aa: CASQAGGGSDTQYF
v_gene: TRBV12-3/TRBV12-4; d_gene: TRBD1; j_gene: TRBJ2-7; abundance: few; CDR3nt: TGTGCCAGCAGTATTCCCGGGACAGGGGCCCGCTCCTACGAGCAGTACTTC; CDR3aa: CASSIPGTGARSYEQYF
v_gene: TRBV28; d_gene: NA; j_gene: TRBJ2-7; abundance: many; CDR3nt: TGTGCCAGCAGTTTTAAGGGGACATCCTACGAGCAGTACTTC; CDR3aa: CASSFKGTSYEQYF
v_gene: TRBV30; d_gene: NA; j_gene: TRBJ1-2; abundance: NA; CDR3nt: TGTGCCTGGAGTAACAGCTACTATGGCTACACCTTC; CDR3aa: CAWSNSYYGYTF
v_gene: TRBV3-1; d_gene: NA; j_gene: TRBJ2-4; abundance: many; CDR3nt: TGTGCCAGCAGCCAAGGTCGTGTAAACATTCAGTACTTC; CDR3aa: CASSQGRVNIQYF
v_gene: TRBV28; d_gene: NA; j_gene: TRBJ1-5; abundance: many; CDR3nt: TGTGCCACCCCAGGTTCCGGGGGCAATCAGCCCCAGCATTTT; CDR3aa: CATPGSGGNQPQHF
v_gene: TRBV27; d_gene: TRBD2; j_gene: TRBJ2-7; abundance: many; CDR3nt: TGTGCCAGCAGTAAGGCGGGAGAATTTAACTACGAGCAGTACTTC; CDR3aa: CASSKAGEFNYEQYF
v_gene: TRBV7-6; d_gene: NA; j_gene: TRBJ1-6; abundance: many; CDR3nt: TGTGCCAGCAGCTCAGACGGGTATAATTCACCCCTCCACTTT; CDR3aa: CASSSDGYNSPLHF
v_gene: TRBV10-3; d_gene: NA; j_gene: TRBJ2-1; abundance: few; CDR3nt: TGTGCCATCCAACAGGGAGGTCTGAACAATGAGCAGTTCTTC; CDR3aa: CAIQQGGLNNEQFF
v_gene: TRBV20-1; d_gene: NA; j_gene: TRBJ2-2; abundance: NA; CDR3nt: TGCAGTGCTACTCCTCTCAGGCCCACTACTAAGGCCACCGGGGAGCTGTTTTTT; CDR3aa: CSATPLRPTTKATGELFF
v_gene: TRBV2; d_gene: TRBD2; j_gene: TRBJ2-1; abundance: many; CDR3nt: TGTGCCAGCAGTGAAGCGGTAGGAACTAGCGGGAGGCTGGACAATGAGCAGTTCTTC; CDR3aa: CASSEAVGTSGRLDNEQFF